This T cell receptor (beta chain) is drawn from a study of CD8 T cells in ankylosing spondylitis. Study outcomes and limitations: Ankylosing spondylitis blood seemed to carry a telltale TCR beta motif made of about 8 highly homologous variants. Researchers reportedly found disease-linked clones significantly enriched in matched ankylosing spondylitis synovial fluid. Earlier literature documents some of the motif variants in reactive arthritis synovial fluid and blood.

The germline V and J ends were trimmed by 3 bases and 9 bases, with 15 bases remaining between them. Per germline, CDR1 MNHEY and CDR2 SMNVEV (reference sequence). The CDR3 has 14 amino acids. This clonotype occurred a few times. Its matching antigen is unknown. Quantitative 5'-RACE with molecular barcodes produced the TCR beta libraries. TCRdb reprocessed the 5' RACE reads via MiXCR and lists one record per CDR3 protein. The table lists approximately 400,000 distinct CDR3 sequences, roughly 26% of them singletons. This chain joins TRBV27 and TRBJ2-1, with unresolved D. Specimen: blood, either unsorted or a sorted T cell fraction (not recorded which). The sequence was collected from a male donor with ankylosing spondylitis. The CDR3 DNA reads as TGTGCCAGCAGTTTTGTCCCGCTAGGTGGTGAGCAGTTCTTC. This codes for CASSFVPLGGEQFF.